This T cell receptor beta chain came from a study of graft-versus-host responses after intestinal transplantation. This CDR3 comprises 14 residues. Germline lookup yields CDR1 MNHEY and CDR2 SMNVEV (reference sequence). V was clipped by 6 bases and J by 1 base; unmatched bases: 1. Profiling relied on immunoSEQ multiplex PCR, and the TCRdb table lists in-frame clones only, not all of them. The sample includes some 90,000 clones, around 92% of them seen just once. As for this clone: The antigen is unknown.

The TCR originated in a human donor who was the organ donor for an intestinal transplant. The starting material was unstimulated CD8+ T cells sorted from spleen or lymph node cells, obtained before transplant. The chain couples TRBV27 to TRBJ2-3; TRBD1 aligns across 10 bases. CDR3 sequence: CASSGTGGTDTQYF. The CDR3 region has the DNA TGTGCCAGCAGCGGGACAGGGGGCACAGATACGCAGTATTTT.